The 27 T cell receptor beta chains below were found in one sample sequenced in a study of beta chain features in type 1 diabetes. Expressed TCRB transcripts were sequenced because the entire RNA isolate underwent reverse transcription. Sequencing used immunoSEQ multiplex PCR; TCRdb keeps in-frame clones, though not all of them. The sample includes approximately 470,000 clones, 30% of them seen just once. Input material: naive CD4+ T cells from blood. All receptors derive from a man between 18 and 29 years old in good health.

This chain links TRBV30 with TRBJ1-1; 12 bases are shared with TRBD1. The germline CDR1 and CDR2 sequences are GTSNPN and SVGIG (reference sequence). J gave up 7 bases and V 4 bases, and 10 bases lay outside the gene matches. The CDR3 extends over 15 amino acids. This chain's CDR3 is CAWTTPGQGAIEAFF. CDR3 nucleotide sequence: TGTGCCTGGACAACTCCGGGACAGGGGGCGATTGAAGCTTTCTTT.

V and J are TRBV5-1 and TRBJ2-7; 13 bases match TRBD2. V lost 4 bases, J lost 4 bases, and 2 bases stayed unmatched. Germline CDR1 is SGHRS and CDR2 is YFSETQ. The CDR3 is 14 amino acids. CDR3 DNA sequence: TGCGCCAGCAGCGAGACTAGCGGGAGGTACGAGCAGTACTTC. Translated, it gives CASSETSGRYEQYF.

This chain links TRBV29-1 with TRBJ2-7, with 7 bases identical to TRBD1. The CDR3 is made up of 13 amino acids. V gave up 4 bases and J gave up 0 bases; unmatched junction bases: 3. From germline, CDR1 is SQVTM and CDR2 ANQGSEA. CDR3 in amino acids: CSVGQGNSYEQYF. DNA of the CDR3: TGCAGCGTTGGACAGGGCAACTCCTACGAGCAGTACTTC.

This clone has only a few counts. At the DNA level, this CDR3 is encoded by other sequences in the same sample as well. The CDR3 spells CSVDPAGTDTQYF. As DNA, the CDR3 is TGCAGCGTTGACCCCGCGGGCACAGATACGCAGTATTTT. The chain employs TRBV29-1 and TRBJ2-3; no definite D call. V lost 3 bases and J lost 1, with 8 bases in between. There are 13 residues in the CDR3. Germline lookup yields CDR1 SQVTM and CDR2 ANQGSEA.

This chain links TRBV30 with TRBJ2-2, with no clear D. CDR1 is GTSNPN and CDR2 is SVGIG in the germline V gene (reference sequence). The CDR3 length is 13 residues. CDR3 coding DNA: TGTGCTTCCCGTATGATGAACACCGGGGAGCTGTTTTTT. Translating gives CASRMMNTGELFF.

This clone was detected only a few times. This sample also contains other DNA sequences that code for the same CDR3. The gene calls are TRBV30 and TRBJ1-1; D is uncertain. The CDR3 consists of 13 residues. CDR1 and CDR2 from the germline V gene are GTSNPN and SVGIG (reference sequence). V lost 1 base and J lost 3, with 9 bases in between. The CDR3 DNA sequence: TGTGCCTGGAGTGGTGCCAGTTACACTGAAGCTTTCTTT. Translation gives CAWSGASYTEAFF.

CDR3 DNA sequence: TGTGCCAGCAGTACGACAGGGTTTGAAGGGGCCTACGAGCAGTACTTC. Translating gives CASSTTGFEGAYEQYF. The chain employs TRBV27 and TRBJ2-7; 7 positions match TRBD1. The J segment lost 2 bases and the V segment lost 5 bases, leaving 12 bases of the junction unmatched. The CDR3 loop spans 16 amino acids. Germline V gene data show CDR1 as MNHEY and CDR2 as SMNVEV (reference sequence).

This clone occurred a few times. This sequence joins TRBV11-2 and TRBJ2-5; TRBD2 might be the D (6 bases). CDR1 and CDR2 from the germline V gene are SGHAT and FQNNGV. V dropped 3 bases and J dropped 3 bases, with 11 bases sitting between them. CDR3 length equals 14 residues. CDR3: CASSFSGSEETQYF. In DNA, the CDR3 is TGTGCCAGCAGCTTTAGCGGATCGGAAGAGACCCAGTACTTC.

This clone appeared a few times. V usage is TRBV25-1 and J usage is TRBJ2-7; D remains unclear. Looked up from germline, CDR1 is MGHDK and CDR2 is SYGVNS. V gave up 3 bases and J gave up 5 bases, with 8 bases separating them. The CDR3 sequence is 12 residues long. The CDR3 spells CASSESLNEQYF. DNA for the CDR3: TGTGCCAGCAGTGAGTCGTTGAACGAGCAGTACTTC.

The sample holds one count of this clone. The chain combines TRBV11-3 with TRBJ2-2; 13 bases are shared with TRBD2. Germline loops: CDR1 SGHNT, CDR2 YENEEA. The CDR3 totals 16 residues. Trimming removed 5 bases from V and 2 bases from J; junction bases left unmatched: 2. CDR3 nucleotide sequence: TGTGCCAGCAGCAAGGGACTAGCGGGAAACACCGGGGAGCTGTTTTTT. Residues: CASSKGLAGNTGELFF.

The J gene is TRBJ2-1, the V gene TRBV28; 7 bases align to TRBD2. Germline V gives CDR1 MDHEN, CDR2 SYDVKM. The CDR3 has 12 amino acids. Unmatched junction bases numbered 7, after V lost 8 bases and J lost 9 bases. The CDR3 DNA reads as TGTGCCAGCGGGCGACTAGCCGGTGAGCAGTTCTTC. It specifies CASGRLAGEQFF.

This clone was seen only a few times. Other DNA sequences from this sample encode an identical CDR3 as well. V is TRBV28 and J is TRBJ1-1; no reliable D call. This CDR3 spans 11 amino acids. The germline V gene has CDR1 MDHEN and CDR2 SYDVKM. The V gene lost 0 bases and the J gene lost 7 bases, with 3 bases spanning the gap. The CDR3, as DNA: TGTGCCAGCAGTTTATGGGGTGAAGCTTTCTTT. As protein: CASSLWGEAFF. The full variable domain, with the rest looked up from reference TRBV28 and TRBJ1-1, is DVKVTQSSRYLVKRTGEKVFLECVQDMDHENMFWYRQDPGLGLRLIYFSYDVKMKEKGDIPEGYSVSREKKERFSLILESASTNQTSMYLCASSLWGEAFFGQGTRLTVV.

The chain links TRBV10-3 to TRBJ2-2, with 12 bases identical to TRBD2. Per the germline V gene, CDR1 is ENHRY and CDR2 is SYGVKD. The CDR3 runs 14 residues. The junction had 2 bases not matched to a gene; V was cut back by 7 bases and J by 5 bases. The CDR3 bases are TGTGCCATCAACGGACTAGCGGGAACCGGGGAGCTGTTTTTT. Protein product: CAINGLAGTGELFF.

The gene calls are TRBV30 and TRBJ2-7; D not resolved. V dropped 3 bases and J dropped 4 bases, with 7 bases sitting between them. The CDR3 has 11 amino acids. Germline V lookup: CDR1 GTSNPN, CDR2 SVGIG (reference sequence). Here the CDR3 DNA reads TGTGCCTGGAGGGCCCAGTACGAGCAGTACTTC. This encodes CAWRAQYEQYF. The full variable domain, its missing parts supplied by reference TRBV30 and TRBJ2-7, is SQTIHQWPATLVQPVGSPLSLECTVEGTSNPNLYWYRQAAGRGLQLLFYSVGIGQISSEVPQNLSASRPQDRQFILSSKKLLLSDSGFYLCAWRAQYEQYFGPGTRLTVT.

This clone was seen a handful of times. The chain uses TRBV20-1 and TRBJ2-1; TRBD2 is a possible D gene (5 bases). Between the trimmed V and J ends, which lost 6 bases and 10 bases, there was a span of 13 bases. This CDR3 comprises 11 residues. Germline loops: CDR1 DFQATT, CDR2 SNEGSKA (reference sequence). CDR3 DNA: TGCAGTGCGGACTCTAGCTCCGAGCAGTTCTTC. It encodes CSADSSSEQFF.

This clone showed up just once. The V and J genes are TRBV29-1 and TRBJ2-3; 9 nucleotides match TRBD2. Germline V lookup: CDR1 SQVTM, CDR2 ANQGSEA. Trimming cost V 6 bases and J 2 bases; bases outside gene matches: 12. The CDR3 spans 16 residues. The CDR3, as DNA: TGCAGCGTCCTCGACCCTAGCGGGACCTTCACAGATACGCAGTATTTT. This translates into CSVLDPSGTFTDTQYF.

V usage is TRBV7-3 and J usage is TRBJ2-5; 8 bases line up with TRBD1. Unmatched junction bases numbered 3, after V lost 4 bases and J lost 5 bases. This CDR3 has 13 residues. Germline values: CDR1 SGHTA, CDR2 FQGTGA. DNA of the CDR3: TGTGCCAGCAGCTCAGGACAGGGTGAGACCCAGTACTTC. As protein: CASSSGQGETQYF.

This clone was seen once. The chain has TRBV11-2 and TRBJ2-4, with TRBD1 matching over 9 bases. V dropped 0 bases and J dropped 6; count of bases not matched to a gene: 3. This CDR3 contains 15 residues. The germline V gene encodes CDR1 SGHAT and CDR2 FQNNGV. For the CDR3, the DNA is TGTGCCAGCAGCTTAGAACAGGGGGCGGGAAACATTCAGTACTTC. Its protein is CASSLEQGAGNIQYF.

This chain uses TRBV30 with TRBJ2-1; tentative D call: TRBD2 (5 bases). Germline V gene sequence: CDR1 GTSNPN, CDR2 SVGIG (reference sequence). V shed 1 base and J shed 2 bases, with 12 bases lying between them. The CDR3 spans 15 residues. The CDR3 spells CAWSDRGWAYNEQFF. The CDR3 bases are TGTGCCTGGAGTGACAGAGGGTGGGCCTACAATGAGCAGTTCTTC.

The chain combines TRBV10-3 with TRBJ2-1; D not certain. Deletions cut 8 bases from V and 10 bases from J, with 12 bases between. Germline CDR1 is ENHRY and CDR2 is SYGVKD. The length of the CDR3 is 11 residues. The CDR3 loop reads CAILPPSEQFF. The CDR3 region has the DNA TGTGCCATCCTCCCGCCTTCAGAGCAGTTCTTC.

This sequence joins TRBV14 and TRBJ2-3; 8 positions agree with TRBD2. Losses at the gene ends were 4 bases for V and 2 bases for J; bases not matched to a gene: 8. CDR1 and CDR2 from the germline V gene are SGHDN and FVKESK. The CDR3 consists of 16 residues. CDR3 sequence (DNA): TGTGCCAGCAGCCCCATCACTAGCGGTGTCACAGATACGCAGTATTTT. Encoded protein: CASSPITSGVTDTQYF.

In DNA form, the CDR3 reads TGTGCCTGGAGTGTACCGGGACAGGGGGCCCTTAACTATGGCTACACCTTC. It translates to CAWSVPGQGALNYGYTF. The chain employs TRBV30 and TRBJ1-2; 12 bases fit TRBD1. The CDR3 has 17 residues. Germline trimming cut 0 bases from V and 1 base from J; bases unmatched to any gene: 6. Looked up from germline, CDR1 is GTSNPN and CDR2 is SVGIG (reference sequence).

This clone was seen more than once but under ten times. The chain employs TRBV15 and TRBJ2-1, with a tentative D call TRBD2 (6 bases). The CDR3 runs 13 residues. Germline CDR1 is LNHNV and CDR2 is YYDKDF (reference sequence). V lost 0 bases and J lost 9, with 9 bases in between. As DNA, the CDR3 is TGTGCCACCAGCAGAGATTTGGGAGGTGAGCAGTTCTTC. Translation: CATSRDLGGEQFF.

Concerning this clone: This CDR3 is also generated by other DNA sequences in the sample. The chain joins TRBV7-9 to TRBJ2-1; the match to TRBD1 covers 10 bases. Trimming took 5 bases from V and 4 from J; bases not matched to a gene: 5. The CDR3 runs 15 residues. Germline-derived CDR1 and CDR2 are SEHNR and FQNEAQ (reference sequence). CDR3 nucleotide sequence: TGTGCCAGCAGCGCCGGGACAGGGGTGTACAATGAGCAGTTCTTC. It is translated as CASSAGTGVYNEQFF.

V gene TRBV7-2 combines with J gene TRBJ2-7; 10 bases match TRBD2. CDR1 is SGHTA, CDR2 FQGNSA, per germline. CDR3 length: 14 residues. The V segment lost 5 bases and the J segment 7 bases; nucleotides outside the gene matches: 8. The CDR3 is CASSIERTSGEQYF. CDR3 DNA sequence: TGTGCCAGCAGCATAGAAAGGACTAGCGGTGAGCAGTACTTC. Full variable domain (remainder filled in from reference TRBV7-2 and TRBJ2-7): GAGVSQSPSNKVTEKGKDVELRCDPISGHTALYWYRQSLGQGLEFLIYFQGNSAPDKSGLPSDRFSAERTGGSVSTLTIQRTQQEDSAVYLCASSIERTSGEQYFGPGTRLTVT.

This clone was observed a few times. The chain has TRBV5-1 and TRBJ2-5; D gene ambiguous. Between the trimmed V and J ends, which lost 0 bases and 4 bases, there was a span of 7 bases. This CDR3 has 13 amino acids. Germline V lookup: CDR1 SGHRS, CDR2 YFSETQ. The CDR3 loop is CASSLGHGETQYF. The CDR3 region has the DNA TGCGCCAGCAGCTTGGGACACGGAGAGACCCAGTACTTC.

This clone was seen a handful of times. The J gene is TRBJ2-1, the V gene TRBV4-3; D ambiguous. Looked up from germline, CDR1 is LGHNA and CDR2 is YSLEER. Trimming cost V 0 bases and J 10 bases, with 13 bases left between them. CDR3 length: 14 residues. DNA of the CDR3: TGCGCCAGCAGCCAAGAAGCCTTCTTACGAGAGCAGTTCTTC. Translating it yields CASSQEAFLREQFF.